The 18 T cell receptor beta chains listed next were all sequenced from one sample in a study of blood T cell repertoires in COVID-19. Some clones are missing from TCRdb's copy, which holds only in-frame ones; the method was immunoSEQ multiplex PCR. The sample lists more than 120,000 clones, approximately 88% seen once, with more than 25% in the top ten. Sequencing was performed on peripheral blood. These receptors all stem from a human donor in a cohort sampled during active COVID-19.

This chain connects TRBV27 to TRBJ1-6; 9 bases match TRBD1. The ends lost 1 base at V and 7 bases at J; junction bases unmatched: 8. From germline, CDR1 is MNHEY and CDR2 SMNVEV (reference sequence). The length of the CDR3 is 17 residues. CDR3 protein: CASSLYRGRSRNSPLHF. The CDR3 DNA reads as TGTGCCAGCAGTTTATACAGGGGGCGAAGTCGGAATTCACCCCTCCACTTT.

V usage is TRBV5-4 and J usage is TRBJ2-5, with 9 bases fitting TRBD1. CDR1 SGHNT and CDR2 YYREEE come from the germline V gene (reference sequence). Trimming removed 6 bases from V and 11 bases from J; junction bases left unmatched: 11. The CDR3 spans 13 residues. The CDR3 nucleotides are TGTGCCAGCACCACCCGGAGGACAGGGGTTCAGTACTTC. Protein product: CASTTRRTGVQYF. The full variable domain, rest sourced from reference TRBV5-4 and TRBJ2-5, is ETGVTQSPTHLIKTRGQQVTLRCSSQSGHNTVSWYQQALGQGPQFIFQYYREEENGRGNFPPRFSGLQFPNYSSELNVNALELDDSALYLCASTTRRTGVQYFGPGTRLLVL.

This clone showed up just once. The chain joins TRBV7-9 to TRBJ1-6; D call uncertain. The germline gives CDR1 SEHNR, CDR2 FQNEAQ (reference sequence). This CDR3 is 12 amino acids long. V lost 5 bases and J 4 bases, leaving 3 bases between the germline ends. This CDR3 reads CASSQYNSPLHF. CDR3 DNA: TGTGCCAGCAGCCAATATAATTCACCCCTCCACTTT.

This clone showed up just a few times. The chain is built from TRBV6-1 and TRBJ1-5, with 7 bases matching TRBD1. Trimming at V came to 4 bases and at J to 3 bases, leaving 12 bases not matched to a gene. This CDR3 is built from 17 residues. CDR1 is MNHNS and CDR2 is SASEGT in the germline V gene. Here the CDR3 DNA reads TGTGCCAGCAGTGCCCTGGACAGGTCTTGGGACAATCAGCCCCAGCATTTT. This encodes CASSALDRSWDNQPQHF.

J is TRBJ1-1 and V is TRBV11-2, with a tentative D call TRBD1 (5 bases). Trimming cost V 3 bases and J 0 bases, with 8 bases left between them. The length of the CDR3 is 14 residues. Looked up from germline, CDR1 is SGHAT and CDR2 is FQNNGV. Here the CDR3 reads CASSFGRVNTEAFF. The CDR3, as DNA: TGTGCCAGCAGCTTCGGCAGGGTGAACACTGAAGCTTTCTTT.

The genes are TRBV15 and TRBJ1-2; a weak D match, TRBD1 (5 bases). This CDR3 contains 16 residues. With 0 bases removed from V and 1 base from J, the gap between germline ends came to 12 bases. Looked up from germline, CDR1 is LNHNV and CDR2 is YYDKDF (reference sequence). The CDR3 nucleotides read TGTGCCACCAGCAGAGATAACCCTAGGGGTAACTATGGCTACACCTTC. Its protein product is CATSRDNPRGNYGYTF.

The rearrangement links TRBV27 to TRBJ2-7, with 10 positions matching TRBD1. The junction had 4 bases not matched to a gene; V was cut back by 5 bases and J by 3 bases. The CDR3 extends over 14 amino acids. Per the germline V gene, CDR1 is MNHEY and CDR2 is SMNVEV (reference sequence). CDR3 DNA sequence: TGTGCCAGCAGTGTGGGACAGGGGCTCTACGAGCAGTACTTC. Translation gives CASSVGQGLYEQYF.

V and J are TRBV3-1 (or the pseudogene TRBV3-2) and TRBJ2-2, with D tentatively TRBD2 (6 bases). This CDR3 is built from 16 residues. Trimming left V 0 bases short and J 5 bases short, with 13 bases between. Germline V gene lookup returns CDR1 LGHDT and CDR2 YNNKEL (reference sequence). The CDR3 region has the DNA TGTGCCAGCAGCCAAGAGGAGGGGATCGGAACCGGGGAGCTGTTTTTT. As protein: CASSQEEGIGTGELFF.

This clone was counted a single time. The chain uses TRBV6-5 and TRBJ2-5; maybe TRBD2 (6 bases). In germline, CDR1 is MNHEY, CDR2 SVGAGI. The V gene lost 1 base and the J gene lost 5 bases, with 11 bases spanning the gap. The CDR3 runs 14 residues. CDR3 region: CASSYFGGEETQYF. The CDR3, as DNA: TGTGCCAGCAGTTACTTCGGGGGTGAGGAGACCCAGTACTTC.

The chain uses TRBV19 and TRBJ1-5, with D unclear. This CDR3 spans 12 amino acids. Germline CDR1 and CDR2: LNHDA and SQIVND (reference sequence). CDR3 coding DNA: TGTGCAGTCAGTGATAGCAATCAGCCCCAGCATTTT. Residues: CAVSDSNQPQHF.

V and J are TRBV9 and TRBJ2-7; tentative D call: TRBD2 (6 bases). This CDR3 has 15 residues. Germline loops: CDR1 SGDLS, CDR2 YYNGEE. V was pared by 1 base and J by 2 bases, with 13 bases between. Here the CDR3 DNA reads TGTGCCAGCAGCGTAACCGTCGGGGGTCCCTACGAGCAGTACTTC. It translates to CASSVTVGGPYEQYF.

The V call is TRBV5-6, the J call TRBJ2-3; TRBD2 matches at 11 bases. Germline V gene lookup returns CDR1 SGHDT and CDR2 YYEEEE. V was clipped by 4 bases and J by 2 bases; unmatched bases: 9. The CDR3 has 17 amino acids. The CDR3 region has the DNA TGTGCCAGCAGCCTTTACCATAGCGGGGGGGCCACAGATACGCAGTATTTT. Protein product: CASSLYHSGGATDTQYF.

This clone was seen only a few times. The CDR3 DNA follows: TGTGCCAGCAGTCCATGGGGGGGCTACGTGAACACTGAAGCTTTCTTT. Protein sequence: CASSPWGGYVNTEAFF. The gene calls are TRBV6-2 or TRBV6-3 and TRBJ1-1, with a possible D match to TRBD1 (6 bases). This CDR3 has 16 amino acids. V lost 5 bases to trimming and J lost 0 bases, with 16 bases between them. CDR1 MNHEY and CDR2 SVGEGT come from the germline V gene.

This chain uses TRBV5-4 with TRBJ1-4; no clear D. Trimming stripped 0 bases from V and 7 bases from J, with 13 bases between. Germline V lookup: CDR1 SGHNT, CDR2 YYREEE (reference sequence). The length of the CDR3 is 15 residues. CDR3 nucleotides: TGTGCCAGCAGCTTGGACGGGTTAGTCGGTGAAAAACTGTTTTTT. Translating it yields CASSLDGLVGEKLFF.

The table lists this clone with a count of one. For the CDR3, the DNA is TGTGCCAGCAGCATGTTGGGACAAAACTCTGGAAACACCATATATTTT. Translated, it gives CASSMLGQNSGNTIYF. This chain links TRBV11-2 with TRBJ1-3; D may be TRBD1 (6 bases). The CDR3 covers 16 residues. V was clipped by 5 bases and J by 0 bases, with 14 bases between them. Germline V gives CDR1 SGHAT, CDR2 FQNNGV. The full variable domain, in which reference TRBV11-2 and TRBJ1-3 provide the parts outside the CDR3, is EAGVAQSPRYKIIEKRQSVAFWCNPISGHATLYWYQQILGQGPKLLIQFQNNGVVDDSQLPKDRFSAERLKGVDSTLKIQPAKLEDSAVYLCASSMLGQNSGNTIYFGEGSWLTVV.

As concerns this clone: The junction departs from the called germline gene at one end, perhaps through a read error. The chain links TRBV6-5 to TRBJ2-2; D is undetermined. CDR3 length equals 14 residues. Per the germline V gene, CDR1 is MNHEY and CDR2 is SVGAGI. The CDR3 here is CASSNSRDTGELFF. CDR3 coding DNA: TGTGCCAGCAGTAACTCCCGGGACACCGGGGAGCTGTTTTTT.

In its sample, this clone was seen once. The rearrangement links TRBV7-9 to TRBJ2-7; TRBD2 might be the D (7 bases). Looked up from germline, CDR1 is SEHNR and CDR2 is FQNEAQ (reference sequence). This CDR3 spans 13 amino acids. Trimming left V 8 bases short and J 7 bases short, with 18 bases between. The CDR3: CASGRDIGLEQYF. CDR3 in DNA: TGTGCCAGCGGGAGGGACATCGGTCTTGAGCAGTACTTC.

This clone was counted once. The chain combines TRBV19 with TRBJ1-5; maybe TRBD1 (6 bases). Between the trimmed V and J ends, which lost 7 bases and 3 bases, there was a span of 16 bases. Germline V CDR1 and CDR2: LNHDA, SQIVND (reference sequence). The CDR3 sequence is 15 residues long. The CDR3 loop reads CASTHQGYANQPQHF. The CDR3 nucleotides are TGTGCCAGTACCCACCAGGGGTATGCCAATCAGCCCCAGCATTTT.